This T cell receptor (beta chain) was retrieved from a study of T-cell reconstitution after alpha-beta-depleted transplantation in children. Overall study findings and caveats: Several hundred graft clones that had expanded were reportedly the source of alpha-beta T cells about two months after transplant. Once a year had passed after transplant, T-cell counts and diversity came mostly from newly produced T cells.

Trimming took off 7 bases at V and 0 bases at J, with 17 bases between the two ends. The CDR3 consists of 15 residues. CDR1 SGHRS and CDR2 YFSETQ come from the germline V gene. This clonotype occurred many times. The antigen is not known. TCRbeta library construction was performed incorporating unique molecular identifiers. MiXCR, applied by TCRdb to the PCR reads, yields one record per CDR3 protein. The sample has 90,000 to 120,000 distinct CDR3 sequences, approximately 6.6% seen once. This sequence originates from a male patient aged 2-9 years who had a stem cell transplant for acute lymphoblastic leukemia, so the T cells may come from the graft donor. The rearrangement joins TRBV5-1 to TRBJ2-7; tentatively, D is TRBD1 or TRBD2 (5 bases each). The material sequenced was PBMCs, mostly from graft donor cells, taken 360 days after TCRalphabeta/CD19-depleted stem cell transplant. The CDR3 reads CASAKGRASSYEQYF. In DNA form, the CDR3 reads TGCGCCAGCGCTAAGGGACGGGCGAGCTCCTACGAGCAGTACTTC.